The 12 T cell receptor beta chains reported below all come from one sample, sequenced in a study of T cell responses to AZD1222 COVID-19 vaccine. Clones were read by immunoSEQ multiplex PCR, and TCRdb kept only the in-frame ones, dropping some. The sample carries roughly 180,000 clones, roughly nine tenths recorded once. This specimen was peripheral blood, taken on day 0 of AZD1222 vaccination. All receptors come from an adult in good health.

The CDR3 region is CASSDRYSNQPQHF. CDR3 nucleotides: TGTGCCAGCAGTGACAGGTATAGCAATCAGCCCCAGCATTTT. V gene TRBV27 combines with J gene TRBJ1-5, with TRBD1 as a possible D gene (6 bases). V gave up 5 bases and J gave up 0 bases, with 8 bases separating them. Germline V CDR1 and CDR2: MNHEY, SMNVEV (reference sequence). The CDR3 covers 14 residues.

The chain carries TRBV5-6 and TRBJ2-3; 10 bases fit TRBD1. The CDR3 runs 15 residues. With 3 bases clipped from V and 8 bases from J, the junction kept 9 bases outside the gene matches. Germline assignment: CDR1 SGHDT and CDR2 YYEEEE. The CDR3 sequence is CASSSDRGQRSTQYF. The DNA of the CDR3 is TGTGCCAGCAGCTCCGACAGGGGGCAAAGGTCTACGCAGTATTTT.

This clone was picked up one time. The V and J genes are TRBV5-4 and TRBJ1-1; TRBD1 might be the D (5 bases). V lost 3 bases and J lost 7, with 16 bases in between. The CDR3 length is 14 residues. The germline V gene encodes CDR1 SGHNT and CDR2 YYREEE (reference sequence). In nucleotides, the CDR3 is TGTGCCAGCAGCTCCCCCGTCTTTAGGGGTGAAGCTTTCTTT. It specifies CASSSPVFRGEAFF.

V usage is TRBV5-1 and J usage is TRBJ1-2; D is undetermined. Trimming took off 2 bases at V and 1 base at J, with 6 bases between the two ends. The length of the CDR3 is 13 residues. CDR1 is SGHRS and CDR2 is YFSETQ in the germline V gene. The CDR3 spells CASSFGVNYGYTF. The CDR3 DNA follows: TGCGCCAGCAGCTTTGGCGTTAACTATGGCTACACCTTC.

This CDR3 reads CASSAGQLNEKLFF. The CDR3 DNA reads TGTGCCAGCAGCGCGGGACAGCTGAATGAAAAACTGTTTTTT. The rearrangement links TRBV7-8 to TRBJ1-4; 7 bases align to TRBD1. Per germline, CDR1 SGHVS and CDR2 FQNEAQ. This CDR3 has 14 amino acids. After removal of 5 bases from V and 5 bases from J, the junction contained 5 bases not matched to a gene.

This chain links TRBV28 with TRBJ2-1; TRBD2 might be the D (5 bases). The length of the CDR3 is 14 residues. Looked up from germline, CDR1 is MDHEN and CDR2 is SYDVKM. The V gene lost 8 bases and the J gene lost 6 bases, with 17 bases spanning the gap. The CDR3 region has the DNA TGTGCCAGCGAGGGCGTAACCGCGGGCAATGAGCAGTTCTTC. Protein product: CASEGVTAGNEQFF.

There are a few counts of this clone. V and J are TRBV4-3 and TRBJ2-6; the D gene is possibly TRBD1 (5 bases). Germline loops: CDR1 LGHNA, CDR2 YSLEER. Trimming removed 0 bases from V and 0 bases from J, with 9 bases in between. The CDR3 runs to 17 residues. The CDR3 bases are TGCGCCAGCAGCCAAGATGGACAAAACTCTGGGGCCAACGTCCTGACTTTC. Translating it yields CASSQDGQNSGANVLTF.

The chain employs TRBV28 and TRBJ1-5, with TRBD1 matching 8 bases. The CDR3 contains 14 residues. The germline V gene has CDR1 MDHEN and CDR2 SYDVKM. Trimming cost V 3 bases and J 4 bases; bases outside gene matches: 2. This CDR3 is CASSLQGANQPQHF. The CDR3 region has the DNA TGTGCCAGCAGTTTGCAGGGGGCAAATCAGCCCCAGCATTTT.

Comments on this clone: This sample also contains other DNA sequences that code for the same CDR3. The V call is TRBV5-1, the J call TRBJ1-1; D is ambiguous. From germline, CDR1 is SGHRS and CDR2 YFSETQ. The CDR3 covers 14 residues. Trimming pared 0 bases from V and 1 base from J, leaving 7 bases between. CDR3 loop: CASSLVSGNTEAFF. In DNA form, the CDR3 reads TGCGCCAGCAGCTTGGTATCTGGGAACACTGAAGCTTTCTTT. The variable domain in full, completed from reference TRBV5-1 and TRBJ1-1, reads KAGVTQTPRYLIKTRGQQVTLSCSPISGHRSVSWYQQTPGQGLQFLFEYFSETQRNKGNFPGRFSGRQFSNSRSEMNVSTLELGDSALYLCASSLVSGNTEAFFGQGTRLTVV.

This clone was recorded once. The chain combines TRBV6-2 or TRBV6-3 with TRBJ2-3; no clear D gene. CDR1 is MNHEY, CDR2 SVGEGT, per germline. The V gene lost 2 bases and the J gene lost 2 bases, with 14 bases spanning the gap. CDR3 length: 16 amino acids. This chain's CDR3 is CASSYAAEIFTDTQYF. The CDR3 DNA sequence: TGTGCCAGCAGTTACGCGGCCGAGATCTTCACAGATACGCAGTATTTT.

The rearrangement links TRBV5-4 to TRBJ1-3; 9 nucleotides align to TRBD1. J gave up 3 bases and V 0 bases, and 4 bases lay outside the gene matches. The CDR3 is 16 residues long. CDR1 is SGHNT, CDR2 YYREEE, per germline (reference sequence). The CDR3: CASSLGGQGIGNTIYF. CDR3 coding DNA: TGTGCCAGCAGCTTGGGGGGACAGGGAATTGGAAACACCATATATTTT.

This clone was observed once. The CDR3 nucleotides are TGTGCCAGCAGCCCGCGTAACACCGGGGAGCTGTTTTTT. It yields the protein CASSPRNTGELFF. This sequence joins TRBV14 and TRBJ2-2; no reliable D call. Looked up from germline, CDR1 is SGHDN and CDR2 is FVKESK. The CDR3 has 13 amino acids. V was shortened by 4 bases and J by 2 bases, with 5 bases between the two germline ends.